These T cell receptor beta chains were read from a single sample in a study of cytomegalovirus exposure and HLA in healthy donors. The protocol was immunoSEQ multiplex PCR, while the TCRdb copy is restricted to in-frame clones and leaves out a portion. The table records fewer than 200,000 clones, roughly 80% of them present only once. The sample consisted of PBMCs. The origin of the receptors is a woman between 18 and 29 years old in good health and CMV-seronegative. Both conserved end residues are part of each CDR3. The D gene is left open where the match is weak. Size is stated for part of the rows, as once, few or many counts, or as a class when the clone is expanded.

J gene	clone size	V gene	D gene	CDR3 protein	CDR3 DNA
TRBJ1-1	-	TRBV28	TRBD1	CASSLATGGVTEAFF	TGTGCCAGCAGTTTGGCGACAGGGGGCGTCACTGAAGCTTTCTTT
TRBJ2-5	-	TRBV7-8	TRBD2	CASSLRLAGMLQETQYF	TGTGCCAGCAGCTTACGTCTAGCGGGAATGCTGCAAGAGACCCAGTACTTC
TRBJ2-7	-	TRBV28	-	CASSSTTSYEQYF	TGTGCCAGCAGTTCAACTACCTCCTACGAGCAGTACTTC
TRBJ1-1	few	TRBV30	-	CAWRGAWNTEAFF	TGTGCCTGGAGAGGGGCGTGGAACACTGAAGCTTTCTTT
TRBJ1-1	-	TRBV9	TRBD1	CASSVGQGVRTEAFF	TGTGCCAGCAGCGTAGGGCAGGGGGTTCGGACTGAAGCTTTCTTT
TRBJ2-7	-	TRBV10-3	-	CAISGGRVYEQYF	TGTGCCATCAGTGGGGGCAGGGTCTACGAGCAGTACTTC
TRBJ2-2	-	TRBV7-8	-	CASSPSATGELFF	TGTGCCAGCAGCCCTAGTGCCACCGGGGAGCTGTTTTTT
TRBJ1-5	-	TRBV6-1	TRBD1	CASSGTGGIQPQHF	TGTGCCAGCTCCGGGACAGGAGGGATTCAGCCCCAGCATTTT
TRBJ2-5	-	TRBV27	TRBD1	CASSWDRTFQETQYF	TGTGCCAGCAGTTGGGACAGGACCTTCCAAGAGACCCAGTACTTC
TRBJ2-7	few	TRBV18	-	CASSPGQDYEQYF	TGTGCCAGCTCACCTGGGCAGGACTACGAGCAGTACTTC
TRBJ1-2	-	TRBV28	-	CASSLGREDGYTF	TGTGCCAGCAGTTTGGGCAGGGAGGATGGCTACACCTTC
TRBJ1-4	-	TRBV5-6	-	CASSLIATNEKLFF	TGTGCCAGCAGCTTGATCGCAACTAATGAAAAACTGTTTTTT
TRBJ1-4	-	TRBV19	-	CASSIRQTNEKLFF	TGTGCCAGTAGTATACGACAGACTAATGAAAAACTGTTTTTT
TRBJ2-1	-	TRBV29-1	-	CSVEVRANEQFF	TGCAGCGTTGAGGTCAGGGCGAATGAGCAGTTCTTC
TRBJ2-2	-	TRBV5-1	TRBD1	CASSWTGGDTGELFF	TGCGCCAGCAGCTGGACAGGGGGGGACACCGGGGAGCTGTTTTTT
TRBJ2-7	-	TRBV30	TRBD1	CAWNLGQGREQYF	TGTGCCTGGAATCTGGGACAGGGGAGGGAGCAGTACTTC
TRBJ2-1	-	TRBV5-4	-	CASSLEGTGNEQFF	TGTGCCAGCAGCTTGGAAGGTACGGGGAATGAGCAGTTCTTC
TRBJ2-3	-	TRBV29-1	TRBD2	CSVGTSGRSTDTQYF	TGCAGCGTAGGGACTAGCGGGAGGAGCACAGATACGCAGTATTTT
TRBJ1-2	-	TRBV28	-	CASNDRGGGYTF	TGTGCCAGCAATGACCGAGGCGGGGGCTACACCTTC
TRBJ2-2	-	TRBV4-3	TRBD1	CASSQEAGTGTYTGELFF	TGCGCCAGCAGCCAAGAAGCCGGGACAGGAACGTACACCGGGGAGCTGTTTTTT